A single sample gave rise to the 9 T cell receptor beta chains below, sequenced in a study of shared clonotypes between healthy human individuals. CD45RO-negative, CCR7-positively selected cells formed the naive CD8 fraction, excluding terminally differentiated effector memory CD45RA+ cells. The repertoire was sequenced with immunoSEQ multiplex PCR; TCRdb's copy has only in-frame clones and lacks some. The sample gives some 2.1 million clones, about 95% of which show up once; 1% to 1.3% is in the top ten. Sequences were obtained from naive CD8+ T cells sorted from blood. These receptors were obtained from a man between 18 and 29 years old in good health.

This clone was counted at least ten times. The rearrangement joins TRBV25-1 to TRBJ1-3; D is unresolved. The CDR3 contains 12 residues. V lost 7 bases, J lost 4 bases, and 8 bases lay in between. From germline, CDR1 is MGHDK and CDR2 SYGVNS. CDR3 sequence reads: CASTGQGNTIYF. The CDR3 DNA sequence: TGTGCCAGCACCGGGCAGGGAAACACCATATATTTT.

The J gene is TRBJ2-3, the V gene TRBV5-4, with D perhaps TRBD2 (7 bases). CDR1 and CDR2 (germline): SGHNT, YYREEE (reference sequence). Trimming removed 2 bases at V and 4 bases at J, with 20 bases between. The CDR3 is 17 amino acids. The CDR3 loop is CASSFDGGRERADTQYF. In nucleotides, the CDR3 is TGTGCCAGCAGCTTTGACGGGGGGCGGGAGAGGGCAGATACGCAGTATTTT.

This chain links TRBV18 with TRBJ2-2; 7 positions match TRBD1. Trimming at V came to 6 bases and at J to 0 bases, leaving 7 bases not matched to a gene. This CDR3 comprises 16 residues. Germline V gene sequence: CDR1 KGHSH, CDR2 LQKENI. CDR3 in DNA: TGTGCCAGCTCCGAGGCAGGACAGGCGAACACCGGGGAGCTGTTTTTT. It encodes CASSEAGQANTGELFF.

This chain links TRBV5-4 with TRBJ2-7; D is unresolved. Deletions cut 0 bases from V and 4 bases from J, with 11 bases between. This CDR3 comprises 14 residues. Germline CDR1 reads SGHNT; CDR2 reads YYREEE (reference sequence). CDR3 in amino acids: CASSLGGSLYEQYF. DNA of the CDR3: TGTGCCAGCAGCTTGGGAGGCTCCCTTTACGAGCAGTACTTC.

This clone was counted a single time. J is TRBJ1-2 and V is TRBV4-1, with D unclear. CDR3 length: 14 residues. Between the trimmed V and J ends, which lost 0 bases and 2 bases, there was a span of 7 bases. Germline-derived CDR1 and CDR2 are MGHRA and YSYEKL. Here the CDR3 reads CASSQDGSNYGYTF. CDR3 DNA sequence: TGCGCCAGCAGCCAAGACGGAAGCAACTATGGCTACACCTTC.

With respect to this clone: In the same sample, other DNA sequences code for this CDR3. The genes are TRBV9 and TRBJ2-7, with a possible D match to TRBD1 (6 bases). The germline V gene has CDR1 SGDLS and CDR2 YYNGEE. This CDR3 is built from 14 residues. Between the trimmed V and J ends, which lost 0 bases and 0 bases, there was a span of 7 bases. The CDR3 DNA sequence: TGTGCCAGCAGCGTAGGGGACACCTCCTACGAGCAGTACTTC. Translation gives CASSVGDTSYEQYF.

This sequence joins TRBV19 and TRBJ2-4; D call uncertain. Germline V gene data show CDR1 as LNHDA and CDR2 as SQIVND (reference sequence). V gave up 7 bases and J gave up 4 bases, with 14 bases separating them. The CDR3 contains 14 residues. CDR3 coding DNA: TGTGCCAGTATTGGGGAACCACCTAAAAACATTCAGTACTTC. Protein sequence: CASIGEPPKNIQYF.

The chain joins TRBV7-8 to TRBJ2-5, with TRBD2 identical over 9 bases. The CDR3 has 17 amino acids. Germline loops: CDR1 SGHVS, CDR2 FQNEAQ. With V trimmed by 1 base and J by 3 bases, 9 bases remained unmatched. Written as DNA, the CDR3 is TGTGCCAGCAGCTTAGAGGCTAGCGGGGCGGAAGAAGAGACCCAGTACTTC. Protein product: CASSLEASGAEEETQYF. Combining the CDR3 with reference TRBV7-8 and TRBJ2-5 gives the whole variable domain GAGVSQSPRYKVAKRGQDVALRCDPISGHVSLFWYQQALGQGPEFLTYFQNEAQLDKSGLPSDRFFAERPEGSVSTLKIQRTQQEDSAVYLCASSLEASGAEEETQYFGPGTRLLVL.

The chain is built from TRBV13 and TRBJ1-2; D remains ambiguous. Trimming stripped 0 bases from V and 13 bases from J, with 18 bases between. This CDR3 is built from 14 residues. Germline CDR1 is PRHDT and CDR2 is FYEKMQ (reference sequence). The CDR3 bases are TGTGCCAGCAGCTTAGGCCCTGCGAGCTACCTCGCCACCTTC. It encodes CASSLGPASYLATF.